The 9 T cell receptor beta chains presented below share a single source sample, sequenced in a study of T cells in Graves' hyperthyroidism and ophthalmopathy. RNA transcripts served as the template for amplifying TCR beta CDR3 regions. TCR CDR3 regions were first amplified by RT-PCR with HTBI primers. TCRdb ran MiXCR on the multiplex PCR reads and lists one entry per CDR3 protein. The repertoire holds about 690,000 distinct CDR3 sequences, with approximately 15% as singletons. The sequenced material came from blood. All receptors derive from a man over 45 with Graves' hyperthyroidism.

Many counts were recorded for this clonotype. The rearrangement links TRBV29-1 to TRBJ2-7; 8 bases fit TRBD1. With 7 bases clipped from V and 6 bases from J, the junction kept 5 bases outside the gene matches. Per the germline V gene, CDR1 is SQVTM and CDR2 is ANQGSEA. The CDR3 has 11 residues. The CDR3 nucleotides are TGCAGCGGCCGGACAGGGCTCGAGCAGTACTTC. Translating it yields CSGRTGLEQYF.

This clonotype has at least ten counts. The chain has TRBV27 and TRBJ1-3; no reliable D call. Germline CDR1 MNHEY, CDR2 SMNVEV (reference sequence). Trimming shortened V by 2 bases and J by 1 base, and 9 bases separated the two germline ends. This CDR3 has 15 amino acids. The CDR3 bases are TGTGCCAGCAGTTTAAGTTGGGATTCTGGAAACACCATATATTTT. This sequence encodes CASSLSWDSGNTIYF.

This clonotype showed up many times. J is TRBJ1-1 and V is TRBV12-3 or TRBV12-4; 11 positions agree with TRBD1. This CDR3 spans 15 amino acids. The J segment lost 6 bases and the V segment lost 1 base, leaving 4 bases of the junction unmatched. CDR3: CASSLGTGGGSEAFF. For the CDR3, the DNA is TGTGCCAGCAGTTTAGGGACAGGGGGCGGTTCTGAAGCTTTCTTT.

The sample holds a few counts of this clonotype. V and J are TRBV20-1 and TRBJ2-7, with 8 bases identical to TRBD2. The CDR3 extends over 17 amino acids. Germline V gene data show CDR1 as DFQATT and CDR2 as SNEGSKA (reference sequence). Trimming at V came to 3 bases and at J to 0 bases, leaving 13 bases not matched to a gene. This CDR3 is CSARELADASLSYEQYF. CDR3 coding DNA: TGCAGTGCTAGGGAACTAGCGGACGCCTCCCTCTCCTACGAGCAGTACTTC.

V and J are TRBV6-2 or TRBV6-3 and TRBJ1-4, with D maybe TRBD1 (6 bases). The CDR3 is 15 amino acids. The V gene's germline CDR1 is MNHEY and CDR2 SVGEGT. Trimming removed 0 bases from V and 7 bases from J, with 12 bases in between. The CDR3 sequence is CASSYSQGTGEKLFF. The CDR3 coding sequence is TGTGCCAGCAGTTACTCACAGGGCACGGGTGAAAAACTGTTTTTT.

Ten or more counts support this clonotype. V usage is TRBV6-2 or TRBV6-3 and J usage is TRBJ2-7, with D possibly matching TRBD2 (6 bases). Germline assignment: CDR1 MNHEY and CDR2 SVGEGT. This CDR3 is 16 amino acids long. The germline V and J ends were trimmed by 3 bases and 2 bases, with 17 bases remaining between them. CDR3 sequence: CASSYGVGDSTYEQYF. The CDR3 region has the DNA TGTGCCAGCAGTTATGGAGTCGGGGACTCAACCTACGAGCAGTACTTC.

The genes are TRBV19 and TRBJ2-1; TRBD2 matches 12 bases. This CDR3 has 17 amino acids. Germline lookup yields CDR1 LNHDA and CDR2 SQIVND (reference sequence). The junction had 5 bases not matched to a gene; V was cut back by 5 bases and J by 0 bases. CDR3 nucleotide sequence: TGTGCCAGTAGTTTCCGACTAGCGGGAGACTCCTACAATGAGCAGTTCTTC. This encodes CASSFRLAGDSYNEQFF. The variable domain in full, completed from reference TRBV19 and TRBJ2-1, reads DGGITQSPKYLFRKEGQNVTLSCEQNLNHDAMYWYRQDPGQGLRLIYYSQIVNDFQKGDIAEGYSVSREKKESFPLTVTSAQKNPTAFYLCASSFRLAGDSYNEQFFGPGTRLTVL.

This clonotype occurred many times. The gene calls are TRBV28 and TRBJ1-2; TRBD1 matches at 8 bases. CDR3 size: 18 residues. Germline CDR1 MDHEN, CDR2 SYDVKM. Losses at the gene ends were 3 bases for V and 0 bases for J; bases not matched to a gene: 12. The CDR3 DNA reads as TGTGCCAGCAGTTTTTTGTTTAGGACAGGGACATCTAACTATGGCTACACCTTC. This sequence encodes CASSFLFRTGTSNYGYTF.

The chain employs TRBV4-3 and TRBJ2-2, with TRBD2 identical over 8 bases. The CDR3 extends over 16 amino acids. V dropped 2 bases and J dropped 3; count of bases not matched to a gene: 5. Germline V gene data show CDR1 as LGHNA and CDR2 as YSLEER. Here the CDR3 DNA reads TGCGCCAGCAGCCAACTGCGCGGGAGGTACACCGGGGAGCTGTTTTTT. Translation: CASSQLRGRYTGELFF.